This T cell receptor beta chain was sequenced during a study of blood T cells in healthy people across ages. CDR1 MNHEY and CDR2 SVGAGI come from the germline V gene. This CDR3 has 15 amino acids. V dropped 2 bases and J dropped 4 bases, with 12 bases sitting between them. A sample-barcoded 5' primer and a J-beta primer mix were used in a second PCR of roughly 7 to 12 cycles. TCRdb re-called the 5' RACE reads through MiXCR, storing one row per CDR3 protein. The sample holds 700,000 to 950,000 distinct CDR3 sequences, roughly 50% seen once. The specimen was blood. The origin of this receptor is a man aged 25-45 years in good health. The chain links TRBV6-5 to TRBJ2-1; either TRBD1 or TRBD2 may fit D (5 bases each). The CDR3 bases are TGTGCCAGCAGTTACGCCGGGACGATGTACAATGAGCAGTTCTTC. This translates into CASSYAGTMYNEQFF.